These T cell receptor beta chains were read from a single sample in a study of T cells in Graves' hyperthyroidism and ophthalmopathy. TCRdb ran MiXCR on the multiplex PCR reads and lists one entry per CDR3 protein. The sample carries around 600,000 distinct CDR3 sequences, approximately 15% recorded once. Specimen: blood. These receptors were collected from a woman between 18 and 30 years old with Graves' ophthalmopathy. The conserved cysteine and the conserved F or W are not part of the CDR3 here. For some rows the clone size is stated as once, few or many, or as a class when expanded; others skip it.

v_gene,abundance,CDR3aa
TRBV11-3,few,ASSLSSLAAGEQF
TRBV7-2,many,ASSQDGYEQF
TRBV7-3,many,ASSPGDYQRDEQY
TRBV30,many,ANLEGNGNTIY
TRBV3-1,-,ASSQGVNIPYNEQF
TRBV18,many,ASSPRAAGNQPQH
TRBV27,-,ASSFSKWQF
TRBV12-3/TRBV12-4,many,ASRTGLLYEQY
TRBV5-1,few,ASSLVTSGSLADTQY
TRBV19,-,ASSIDHRGSGNTIY
TRBV2,few,ATTYKQRDHSPLH
TRBV2,many,ASSVEGWPYNEQF
TRBV13,many,ASTPLATGTYNEQF
TRBV2,many,ASRPRLGLDEQY
TRBV11-2,many,ASKGLAGAGTGELF